A selection of T cell receptor beta chains follows, all from one sample in a study of cytomegalovirus exposure and HLA in healthy donors. Clones were read by immunoSEQ multiplex PCR, and TCRdb kept only the in-frame ones, dropping some. The sample lists nearly 200,000 clones, 75% to 90% seen once, with about 1.2% in the top ten. Sequencing was performed on PBMCs. The origin of the receptors is a man aged 25-45 years in good health and CMV-seronegative. Each CDR3 is given with its conserved first and last residue. The order of the fields is J gene, clone size, V gene, D gene, CDR3 DNA, CDR3 protein. D genes are given only for firm matches. Not all rows give a size; the values are once, few, many and, for expanded clones, a class.

J gene: TRBJ1-6
clone size: NA
V gene: TRBV7-2
D gene: NA
CDR3 DNA: TGTGCCAGCAGCTTAATGGGCAGGGCAAGGTCACCCCTCCACTTT
CDR3 protein: CASSLMGRARSPLHF

J gene: TRBJ1-2
clone size: NA
V gene: TRBV6-1
D gene: NA
CDR3 DNA: TGTGCCACCCTGCCCCCGGAACATCCGCGGGGCTACACCTTC
CDR3 protein: CATLPPEHPRGYTF

J gene: TRBJ1-1
clone size: NA
V gene: TRBV30
D gene: NA
CDR3 DNA: TGTGCCTGGAGTGTACCCCCCACAGGCTTGAACACTGAAGCTTTTTTT
CDR3 protein: CAWSVPPTGLNTEAFF

J gene: TRBJ2-1
clone size: NA
V gene: TRBV29-1
D gene: NA
CDR3 DNA: TGCAGCGTTGATAAGCAGGTCCTCTCCAATGAGCAGTTCTTC
CDR3 protein: CSVDKQVLSNEQFF

J gene: TRBJ1-1
clone size: NA
V gene: TRBV28
D gene: NA
CDR3 DNA: TGTGCCAGCGGGAACTCGATAACTTACTTTTACAGGGACCCTGAAGCTTTCTTT
CDR3 protein: CASGNSITYFYRDPEAFF

J gene: TRBJ2-3
clone size: NA
V gene: TRBV2
D gene: NA
CDR3 DNA: TGTGCCATCCGGGATAGCGACACAGATACGCAGTATTTT
CDR3 protein: CAIRDSDTDTQYF

J gene: TRBJ2-2
clone size: NA
V gene: TRBV6-5
D gene: TRBD2
CDR3 DNA: TGTGCCAGCACCCGGACTAGGTACACCGGGGAGCTGTTTTTT
CDR3 protein: CASTRTRYTGELFF

J gene: TRBJ2-7
clone size: NA
V gene: TRBV19
D gene: NA
CDR3 DNA: TGTGCCAGTGGGGGGGGGACAGGTCACTCCGAGCAGTACTTC
CDR3 protein: CASGGGTGHSEQYF

J gene: TRBJ2-1
clone size: NA
V gene: TRBV6-5
D gene: NA
CDR3 DNA: TGTGCCAGCAGTTATAGGCTAGATACCCACAATGAGCAGTTCTTC
CDR3 protein: CASSYRLDTHNEQFF

J gene: TRBJ2-7
clone size: once
V gene: TRBV5-1
D gene: TRBD1
CDR3 DNA: TGCGCCAGCAGGCCGAGACAGGGGCAGGGGGAGCAGTACTTC
CDR3 protein: CASRPRQGQGEQYF

J gene: TRBJ2-2
clone size: NA
V gene: TRBV19
D gene: NA
CDR3 DNA: TGTGCCAGTAGTACCGTACTGGGGACACAGAACACCGGGGAGCTGTTTTTT
CDR3 protein: CASSTVLGTQNTGELFF

J gene: TRBJ2-7
clone size: NA
V gene: TRBV29-1
D gene: NA
CDR3 DNA: TGCAGCGTGGGGGCGCGATGGGGGGGTACTCAAGGCGAGCAGTACTTC
CDR3 protein: CSVGARWGGTQGEQYF

J gene: TRBJ2-7
clone size: NA
V gene: TRBV5-6
D gene: NA
CDR3 DNA: TGTGCCAGCAGCTTTGGAGCCCTCTCCTACGAGCAGTACTTC
CDR3 protein: CASSFGALSYEQYF

J gene: TRBJ2-5
clone size: few
V gene: TRBV11-2
D gene: NA
CDR3 DNA: TGTGCCAGCAGCTCGCAGGGGACCCAAGAGACCCAGTACTTC
CDR3 protein: CASSSQGTQETQYF

J gene: TRBJ2-3
clone size: NA
V gene: TRBV4-2
D gene: NA
CDR3 DNA: TGTGCCAGCAGCCAGGCTGTGGCCGAGATCAGCGTATCAGATACGCAGTATTTT
CDR3 protein: CASSQAVAEISVSDTQYF

J gene: TRBJ1-1
clone size: NA
V gene: TRBV21-1
D gene: NA
CDR3 DNA: TGTGCCAGCAGCAAGTCGGGAACCCCGCGGACTGAAGCTTTCTTT
CDR3 protein: CASSKSGTPRTEAFF

J gene: TRBJ2-7
clone size: NA
V gene: TRBV5-1
D gene: NA
CDR3 DNA: TGCGCCAGCAGGGCCGGGGGGCCGGACTCCTACGAGCAGTACTTC
CDR3 protein: CASRAGGPDSYEQYF

J gene: TRBJ1-1
clone size: NA
V gene: TRBV4-2
D gene: NA
CDR3 DNA: TGTGCCAGCAGCCAAGAAACAGGAATGAACACTGAAGCTTTCTTT
CDR3 protein: CASSQETGMNTEAFF

J gene: TRBJ2-7
clone size: NA
V gene: TRBV28
D gene: NA
CDR3 DNA: TGTGCCAGCAGTTTATTGCGGGGGCGAGGGTCCTACGAGCAGTACTTC
CDR3 protein: CASSLLRGRGSYEQYF

J gene: TRBJ2-7
clone size: NA
V gene: TRBV11-2
D gene: TRBD1
CDR3 DNA: TGTGCCAGCAGCTTAGTTTGGACAGGGAGCTCCTACGAGCAGTACTTC
CDR3 protein: CASSLVWTGSSYEQYF

J gene: TRBJ2-7
clone size: NA
V gene: TRBV9
D gene: TRBD1
CDR3 DNA: TGTGCCAGCAGCCCCCCGGACAGGGTGTACGAGCAGTACTTC
CDR3 protein: CASSPPDRVYEQYF

J gene: TRBJ1-2
clone size: NA
V gene: TRBV6-5
D gene: NA
CDR3 DNA: TGTGCCAGCAGTTACAACCTCGGGGGTCAAGCCTATGGCTACACCTTC
CDR3 protein: CASSYNLGGQAYGYTF

J gene: TRBJ2-1
clone size: NA
V gene: TRBV6-4
D gene: NA
CDR3 DNA: TGTGCCAGCAGTGACTCTATCCGCGGTAATGAGCAGTTCTTC
CDR3 protein: CASSDSIRGNEQFF

J gene: TRBJ2-7
clone size: few
V gene: TRBV7-7
D gene: NA
CDR3 DNA: TGTGCTAGCAGCCTGAGACCGAACCTGGGGGGAGAGCAGTACTTC
CDR3 protein: CASSLRPNLGGEQYF

J gene: TRBJ1-5
clone size: NA
V gene: TRBV18
D gene: TRBD1
CDR3 DNA: TGTGCCAGCTCACCGGGACAGGGAAATCAGCCCCAGCATTTT
CDR3 protein: CASSPGQGNQPQHF

J gene: TRBJ2-7
clone size: NA
V gene: TRBV5-6
D gene: NA
CDR3 DNA: TGTGCCAGCAGGTCGGGGAGAGGTCTGAGCTACGAGCAGTACTTC
CDR3 protein: CASRSGRGLSYEQYF

J gene: TRBJ2-7
clone size: NA
V gene: TRBV6-5
D gene: NA
CDR3 DNA: TGTGCCAGCAGTCCGCGGCGCGGGGTTTACGAGCAGTACTTC
CDR3 protein: CASSPRRGVYEQYF

J gene: TRBJ2-7
clone size: NA
V gene: TRBV19
D gene: TRBD1
CDR3 DNA: TGTGCCAGTAGTATACAGGGGGCTTACGAGCAGTACTTC
CDR3 protein: CASSIQGAYEQYF

J gene: TRBJ1-5
clone size: NA
V gene: TRBV5-8
D gene: TRBD1
CDR3 DNA: TGTGCCAGCAGAGGACAGGGGAGCAATCAGCCCCAGCATTTT
CDR3 protein: CASRGQGSNQPQHF

J gene: TRBJ2-5
clone size: NA
V gene: TRBV9
D gene: TRBD2
CDR3 DNA: TGTGCCAGCAGCATCAATAGCGGGAGAGGAGAGACCCAGTACTTC
CDR3 protein: CASSINSGRGETQYF

J gene: TRBJ2-3
clone size: once
V gene: TRBV19
D gene: NA
CDR3 DNA: TGTGCCAGTACCGGGGACATCCAGTATTTT
CDR3 protein: CASTGDIQYF

J gene: TRBJ1-1
clone size: NA
V gene: TRBV30
D gene: NA
CDR3 DNA: TGTGCCTGGAGTTCTTACACTGAAGCTTTCTTT
CDR3 protein: CAWSSYTEAFF

J gene: TRBJ2-7
clone size: NA
V gene: TRBV28
D gene: NA
CDR3 DNA: TGTGTAAGCGGGCGGCCGCGGAGGTACGAGCAGTACTTC
CDR3 protein: CVSGRPRRYEQYF

J gene: TRBJ2-1
clone size: NA
V gene: TRBV4-2
D gene: TRBD2
CDR3 DNA: TGTGCCAGCAGCCAGGTTAAGAAGCGGGGGACATACAATGAGCAGTTCTTC
CDR3 protein: CASSQVKKRGTYNEQFF

J gene: TRBJ2-7
clone size: NA
V gene: TRBV6-5
D gene: TRBD1
CDR3 DNA: TGTGCCAGCTCAGGACAGGGTCGTGGGGAGCAGTACTTC
CDR3 protein: CASSGQGRGEQYF

J gene: TRBJ2-1
clone size: NA
V gene: TRBV15
D gene: NA
CDR3 DNA: TGTGCCACCTCGGGGATGGAGAGCTCCTACAATGAGCAGTTCTTC
CDR3 protein: CATSGMESSYNEQFF

J gene: TRBJ2-7
clone size: NA
V gene: TRBV5-8
D gene: TRBD2
CDR3 DNA: TGTGCCAGCAGCTTGGGGAAACTAGCGGGAGTGAGAGAGCAGTACTTC
CDR3 protein: CASSLGKLAGVREQYF

J gene: TRBJ2-1
clone size: NA
V gene: TRBV7-2
D gene: TRBD2
CDR3 DNA: TGTGCCAGCAGCCTCGCTAGCGGTTACAATGAGCAGTTCTTC
CDR3 protein: CASSLASGYNEQFF

J gene: TRBJ2-7
clone size: NA
V gene: TRBV4-3
D gene: NA
CDR3 DNA: TGCGCCAGCAGCCCCTCGACAGGCTCCTACGAGCAGTACTTC
CDR3 protein: CASSPSTGSYEQYF

J gene: TRBJ1-6
clone size: NA
V gene: TRBV6-5
D gene: NA
CDR3 DNA: TGTGCCAGCAGTCAACAGGGACGGTTGTCTTCACCCCTCCACTTT
CDR3 protein: CASSQQGRLSSPLHF

J gene: TRBJ1-2
clone size: few
V gene: TRBV4-2
D gene: TRBD1
CDR3 DNA: TGTGCCAGCAGCCAAGATGGGGGACAGGCGAGAGGAGGCTACACCTTC
CDR3 protein: CASSQDGGQARGGYTF

J gene: TRBJ2-7
clone size: NA
V gene: TRBV5-4
D gene: TRBD2
CDR3 DNA: TGTGCCAGCAGCAGTGGGACTAGCGGGAGCCCCTACGAGCAGTACTTC
CDR3 protein: CASSSGTSGSPYEQYF